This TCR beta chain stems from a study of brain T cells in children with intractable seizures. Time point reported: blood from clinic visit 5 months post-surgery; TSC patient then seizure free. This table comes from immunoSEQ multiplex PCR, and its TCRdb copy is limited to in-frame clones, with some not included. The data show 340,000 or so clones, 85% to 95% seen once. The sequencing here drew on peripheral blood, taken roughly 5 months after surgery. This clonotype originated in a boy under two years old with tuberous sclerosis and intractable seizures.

For the CDR3, the DNA is TGTGCCAGCAGCTTAGAATACACTGAAGCTTTCTTT. As protein: CASSLEYTEAFF. This chain uses TRBV5-4 with TRBJ1-1, with D unresolved. Germline loops: CDR1 SGHNT, CDR2 YYREEE (reference sequence). Trimming took off 2 bases at V and 3 bases at J, with 5 bases between the two ends. The CDR3 runs to 12 residues.